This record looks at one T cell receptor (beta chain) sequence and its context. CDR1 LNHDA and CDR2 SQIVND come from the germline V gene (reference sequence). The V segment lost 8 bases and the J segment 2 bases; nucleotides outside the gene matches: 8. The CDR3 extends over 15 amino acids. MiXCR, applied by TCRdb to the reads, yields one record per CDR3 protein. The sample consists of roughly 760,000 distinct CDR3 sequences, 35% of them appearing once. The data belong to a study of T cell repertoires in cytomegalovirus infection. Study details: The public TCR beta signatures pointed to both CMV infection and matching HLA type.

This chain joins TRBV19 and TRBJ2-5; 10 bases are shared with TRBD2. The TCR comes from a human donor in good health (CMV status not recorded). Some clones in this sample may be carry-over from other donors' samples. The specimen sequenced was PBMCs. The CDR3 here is CASSLAGAAQETQYF. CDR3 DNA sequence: TGTGCCAGTTCGCTAGCGGGAGCCGCTCAAGAGACCCAGTACTTC.